Here is one T cell receptor beta chain with its context. Its antigen is undetermined. This entry belongs to a study of cytomegalovirus exposure and HLA in healthy donors. With 60 Vbeta and 13 Jbeta primers, the PCR was carried out. Data came from immunoSEQ multiplex PCR; TCRdb stores just in-frame clones and leaves some out. The table lists 80,000 to 95,000 clones, 70% to 75% of them singletons, with roughly 15% in the top ten. Whole-study results and caveats: Cytomegalovirus-associated TCR beta chains were listed, numbering approximately 150. Both high specificity and high sensitivity reportedly marked the classifier's diagnosis of cytomegalovirus status. In an earlier analysis, most TCR beta V segments were productive about 87% or about 30% of the time. CMV serostatus stood as the only immune exposure information on hand.

V dropped 3 bases and J dropped 8 bases, with 10 bases sitting between them. This CDR3 is 12 amino acids long. In germline, CDR1 is SGHTA, CDR2 FQGNSA. The specimen was PBMCs. V is TRBV7-2 and J is TRBJ1-2, with a tentative D call TRBD1 (6 bases). The TCR was taken from a woman younger than 30 in good health and CMV-seropositive. CDR3 sequence: CASSFTGTGYTF. CDR3 nucleotides: TGTGCCAGCAGCTTTACAGGGACCGGCTACACCTTC.